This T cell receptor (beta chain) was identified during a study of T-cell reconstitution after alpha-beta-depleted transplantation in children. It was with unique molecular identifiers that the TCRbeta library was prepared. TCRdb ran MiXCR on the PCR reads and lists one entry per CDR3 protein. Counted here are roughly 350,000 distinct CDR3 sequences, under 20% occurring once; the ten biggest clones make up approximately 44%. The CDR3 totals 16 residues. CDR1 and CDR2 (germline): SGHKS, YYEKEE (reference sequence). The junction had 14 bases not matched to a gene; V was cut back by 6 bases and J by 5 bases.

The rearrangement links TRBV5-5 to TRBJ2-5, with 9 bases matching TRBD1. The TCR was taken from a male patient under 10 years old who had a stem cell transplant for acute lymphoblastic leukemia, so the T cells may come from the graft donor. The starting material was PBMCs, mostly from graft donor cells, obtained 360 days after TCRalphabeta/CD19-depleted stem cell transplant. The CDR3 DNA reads TGTGCCAGCACCAAACTAGGGACAGGGATTTCGGAGACCCAGTACTTC. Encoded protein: CASTKLGTGISETQYF.